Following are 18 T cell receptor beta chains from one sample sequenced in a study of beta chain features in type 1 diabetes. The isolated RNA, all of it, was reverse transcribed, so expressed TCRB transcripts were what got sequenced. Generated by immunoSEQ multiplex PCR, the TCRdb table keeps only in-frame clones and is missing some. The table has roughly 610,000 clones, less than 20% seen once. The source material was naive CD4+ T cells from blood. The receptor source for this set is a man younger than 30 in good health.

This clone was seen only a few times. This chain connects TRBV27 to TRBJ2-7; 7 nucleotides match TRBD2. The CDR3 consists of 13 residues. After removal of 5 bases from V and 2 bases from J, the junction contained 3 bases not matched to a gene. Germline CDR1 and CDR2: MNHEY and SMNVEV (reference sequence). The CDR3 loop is CASSQAGTYEQYF. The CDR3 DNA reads TGTGCCAGCAGTCAAGCGGGGACCTACGAGCAGTACTTC.

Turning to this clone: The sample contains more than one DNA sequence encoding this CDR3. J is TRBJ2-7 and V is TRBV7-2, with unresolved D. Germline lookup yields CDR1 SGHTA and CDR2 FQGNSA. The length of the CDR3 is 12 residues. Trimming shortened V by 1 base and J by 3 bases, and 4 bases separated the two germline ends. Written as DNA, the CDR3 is TGTGCCAGCAGCTTAGTTGGCTACGAGCAGTACTTC. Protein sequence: CASSLVGYEQYF.

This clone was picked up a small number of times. The CDR3 bases are TGTGCCAGCAGCTTAGCAGGACTTAGCAATCAGCCCCAGCATTTT. It encodes CASSLAGLSNQPQHF. J is TRBJ1-5 and V is TRBV7-2; D unclear. The germline V gene encodes CDR1 SGHTA and CDR2 FQGNSA. The V gene lost 0 bases and the J gene lost 0 bases, with 6 bases spanning the gap. CDR3 length equals 15 residues.

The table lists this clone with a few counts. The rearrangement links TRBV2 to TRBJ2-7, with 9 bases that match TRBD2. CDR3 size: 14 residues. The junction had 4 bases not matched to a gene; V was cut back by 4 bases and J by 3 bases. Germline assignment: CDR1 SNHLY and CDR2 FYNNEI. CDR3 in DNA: TGTGCCAGCAGTGTTGGTAGCGGGAGCTACGAGCAGTACTTC. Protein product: CASSVGSGSYEQYF.

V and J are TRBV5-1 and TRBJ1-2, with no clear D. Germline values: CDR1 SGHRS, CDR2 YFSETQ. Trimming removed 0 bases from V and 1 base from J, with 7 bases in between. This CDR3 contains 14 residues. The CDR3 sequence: CASSLVTDNYGYTF. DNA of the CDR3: TGCGCCAGCAGCTTGGTTACAGATAACTATGGCTACACCTTC.

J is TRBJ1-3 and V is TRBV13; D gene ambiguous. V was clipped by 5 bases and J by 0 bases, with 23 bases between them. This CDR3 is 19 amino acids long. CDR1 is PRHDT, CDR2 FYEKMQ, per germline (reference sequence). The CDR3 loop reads CASSTRRWRQATSGNTIYF. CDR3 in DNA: TGTGCCAGCAGCACCCGAAGGTGGAGGCAGGCGACCTCTGGAAACACCATATATTTT.

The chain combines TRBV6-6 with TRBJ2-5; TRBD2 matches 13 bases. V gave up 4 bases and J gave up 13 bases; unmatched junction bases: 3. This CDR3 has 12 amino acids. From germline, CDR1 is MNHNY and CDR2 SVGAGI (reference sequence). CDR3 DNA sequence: TGTGCCAGCAGTTGGACTAGCGGGGGTCCGTACTTC. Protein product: CASSWTSGGPYF.

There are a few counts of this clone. CDR3 DNA: TGTGCCAGCAGTTTGGAACAACTCTATAATTCACCCCTCCACTTT. Its protein product is CASSLEQLYNSPLHF. The rearrangement joins TRBV28 to TRBJ1-6, with no clear D. The CDR3 runs to 15 residues. V shed 3 bases and J shed 3 bases, with 9 bases lying between them. From germline, CDR1 is MDHEN and CDR2 SYDVKM.

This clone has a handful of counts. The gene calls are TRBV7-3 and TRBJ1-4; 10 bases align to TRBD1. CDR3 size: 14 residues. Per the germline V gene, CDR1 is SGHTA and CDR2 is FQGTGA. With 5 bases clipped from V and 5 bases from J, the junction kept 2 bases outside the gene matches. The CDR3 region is CASSPGQGNEKLFF. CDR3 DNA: TGTGCCAGCAGCCCGGGACAGGGGAATGAAAAACTGTTTTTT.

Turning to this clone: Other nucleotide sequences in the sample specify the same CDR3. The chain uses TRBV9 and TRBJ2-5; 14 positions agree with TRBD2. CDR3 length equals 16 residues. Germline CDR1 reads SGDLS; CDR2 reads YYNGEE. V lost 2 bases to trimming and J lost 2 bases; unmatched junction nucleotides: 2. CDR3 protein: CASSVGTSGRQETQYF. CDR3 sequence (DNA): TGTGCCAGCAGCGTCGGGACTAGCGGGAGACAAGAGACCCAGTACTTC.

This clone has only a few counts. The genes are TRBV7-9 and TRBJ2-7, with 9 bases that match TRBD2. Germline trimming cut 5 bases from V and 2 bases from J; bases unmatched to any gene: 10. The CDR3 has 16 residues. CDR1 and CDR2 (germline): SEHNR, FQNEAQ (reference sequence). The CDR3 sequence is CASSLRSGGIAYEQYF. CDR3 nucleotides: TGTGCCAGCAGCCTAAGAAGCGGGGGGATCGCCTACGAGCAGTACTTC.

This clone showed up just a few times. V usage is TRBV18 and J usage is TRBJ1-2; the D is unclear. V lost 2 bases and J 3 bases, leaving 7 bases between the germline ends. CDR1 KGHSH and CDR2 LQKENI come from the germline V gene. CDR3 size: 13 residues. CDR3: CASSPREYYGYTF. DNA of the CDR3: TGTGCCAGCTCACCAAGGGAATACTATGGCTACACCTTC. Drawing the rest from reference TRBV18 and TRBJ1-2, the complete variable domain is NAGVMQNPRHLVRRRGQEARLRCSPMKGHSHVYWYRQLPEEGLKFMVYLQKENIIDESGMPKERFSAEFPKEGPSILRIQQVVRGDSAAYFCASSPREYYGYTFGSGTRLTVV.

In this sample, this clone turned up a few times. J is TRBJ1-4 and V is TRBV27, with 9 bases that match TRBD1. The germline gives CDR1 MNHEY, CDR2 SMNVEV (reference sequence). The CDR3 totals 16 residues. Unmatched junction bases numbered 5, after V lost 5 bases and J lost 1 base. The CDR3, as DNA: TGTGCCAGCAGTCCTTACAGGGGGCGAACTAATGAAAAACTGTTTTTT. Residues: CASSPYRGRTNEKLFF.

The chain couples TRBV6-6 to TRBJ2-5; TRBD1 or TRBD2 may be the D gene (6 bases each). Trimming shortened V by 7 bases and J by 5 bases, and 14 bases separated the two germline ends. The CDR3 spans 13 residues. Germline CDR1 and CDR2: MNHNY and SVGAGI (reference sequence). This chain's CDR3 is CASTQGGRETQYF. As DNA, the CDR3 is TGTGCCAGCACCCAAGGGGGGCGGGAGACCCAGTACTTC.

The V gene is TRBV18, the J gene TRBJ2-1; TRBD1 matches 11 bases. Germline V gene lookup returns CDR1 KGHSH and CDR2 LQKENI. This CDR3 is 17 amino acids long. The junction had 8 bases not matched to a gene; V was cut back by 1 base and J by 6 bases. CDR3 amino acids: CASSPLVGQGAVNEQFF. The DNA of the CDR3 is TGTGCCAGCTCACCACTAGTTGGACAGGGGGCGGTCAATGAGCAGTTCTTC.

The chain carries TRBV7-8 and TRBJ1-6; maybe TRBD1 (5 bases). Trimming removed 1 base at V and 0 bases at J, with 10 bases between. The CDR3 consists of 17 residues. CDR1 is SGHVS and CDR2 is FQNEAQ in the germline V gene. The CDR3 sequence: CASSLGGQSSYNSPLHF. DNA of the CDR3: TGTGCCAGCAGCTTAGGGGGCCAAAGCTCCTATAATTCACCCCTCCACTTT.

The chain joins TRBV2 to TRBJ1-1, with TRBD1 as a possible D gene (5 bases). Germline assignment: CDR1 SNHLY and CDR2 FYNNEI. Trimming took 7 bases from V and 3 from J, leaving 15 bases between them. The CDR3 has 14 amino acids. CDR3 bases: TGTGCCAGCATATCCAAGCAGGGTTACACTGAAGCTTTCTTT. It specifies CASISKQGYTEAFF.

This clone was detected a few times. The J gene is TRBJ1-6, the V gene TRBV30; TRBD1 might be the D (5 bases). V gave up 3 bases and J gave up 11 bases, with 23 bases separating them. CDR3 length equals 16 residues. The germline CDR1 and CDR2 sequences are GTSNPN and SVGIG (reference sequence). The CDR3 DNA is TGTGCCTGGAGCGCCCTGCCTTCCGGGACGAGGACACCCCTCCACTTT. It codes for CAWSALPSGTRTPLHF. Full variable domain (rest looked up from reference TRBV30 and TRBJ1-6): SQTIHQWPATLVQPVGSPLSLECTVEGTSNPNLYWYRQAAGRGLQLLFYSVGIGQISSEVPQNLSASRPQDRQFILSSKKLLLSDSGFYLCAWSALPSGTRTPLHFGNGTRLTVT.